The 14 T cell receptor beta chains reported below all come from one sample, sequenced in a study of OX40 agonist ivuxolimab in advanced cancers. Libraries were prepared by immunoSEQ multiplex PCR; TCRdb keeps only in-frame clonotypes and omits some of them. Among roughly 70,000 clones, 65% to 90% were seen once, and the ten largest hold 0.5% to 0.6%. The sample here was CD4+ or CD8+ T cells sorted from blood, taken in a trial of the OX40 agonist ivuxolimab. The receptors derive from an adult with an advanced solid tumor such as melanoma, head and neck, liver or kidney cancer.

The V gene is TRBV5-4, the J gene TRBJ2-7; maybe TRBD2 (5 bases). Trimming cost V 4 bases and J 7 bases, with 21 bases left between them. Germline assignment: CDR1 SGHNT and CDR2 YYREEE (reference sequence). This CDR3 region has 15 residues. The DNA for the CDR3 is TGTGCCAGCAGCCTGGGCCGGACCGCCCCGGGAGAGCAGTACTTC. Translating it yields CASSLGRTAPGEQYF.

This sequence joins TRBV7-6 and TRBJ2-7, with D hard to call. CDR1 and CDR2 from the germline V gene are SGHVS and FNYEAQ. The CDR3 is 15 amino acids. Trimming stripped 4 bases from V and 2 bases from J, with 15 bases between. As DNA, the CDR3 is TGTGCCAGCAGCTCCCCGCCCACGGGTACCTACGAGCAGTACTTC. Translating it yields CASSSPPTGTYEQYF.

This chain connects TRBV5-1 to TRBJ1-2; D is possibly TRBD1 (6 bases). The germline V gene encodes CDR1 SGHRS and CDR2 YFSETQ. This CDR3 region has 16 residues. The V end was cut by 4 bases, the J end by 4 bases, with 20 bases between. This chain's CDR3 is CASSPEGVLRGYGYTF. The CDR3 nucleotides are TGCGCCAGCAGCCCGGAGGGGGTCCTAAGGGGCTATGGCTACACCTTC.

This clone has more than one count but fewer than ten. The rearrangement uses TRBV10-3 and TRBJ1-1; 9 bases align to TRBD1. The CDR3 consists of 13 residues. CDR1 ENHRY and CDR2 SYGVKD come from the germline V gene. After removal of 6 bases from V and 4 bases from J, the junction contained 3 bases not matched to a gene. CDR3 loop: CAISADRGTEAFF. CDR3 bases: TGTGCCATCAGCGCGGACAGGGGCACTGAAGCTTTCTTT.

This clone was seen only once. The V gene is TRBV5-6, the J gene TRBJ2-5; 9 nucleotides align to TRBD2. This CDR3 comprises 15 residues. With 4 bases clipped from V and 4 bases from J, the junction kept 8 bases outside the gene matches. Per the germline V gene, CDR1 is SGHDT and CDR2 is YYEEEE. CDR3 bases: TGTGCCAGCAGCATACCAGCGGGGGGAAGAGAGACCCAGTACTTC. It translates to CASSIPAGGRETQYF.

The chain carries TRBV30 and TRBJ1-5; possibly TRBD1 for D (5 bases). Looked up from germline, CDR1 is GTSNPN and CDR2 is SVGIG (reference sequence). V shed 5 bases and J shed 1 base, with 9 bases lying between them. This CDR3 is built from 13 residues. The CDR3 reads CAWGGGSNQPQHF. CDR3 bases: TGTGCCTGGGGTGGGGGAAGCAATCAGCCCCAGCATTTT. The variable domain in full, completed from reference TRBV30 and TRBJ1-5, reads SQTIHQWPATLVQPVGSPLSLECTVEGTSNPNLYWYRQAAGRGLQLLFYSVGIGQISSEVPQNLSASRPQDRQFILSSKKLLLSDSGFYLCAWGGGSNQPQHFGDGTRLSIL.

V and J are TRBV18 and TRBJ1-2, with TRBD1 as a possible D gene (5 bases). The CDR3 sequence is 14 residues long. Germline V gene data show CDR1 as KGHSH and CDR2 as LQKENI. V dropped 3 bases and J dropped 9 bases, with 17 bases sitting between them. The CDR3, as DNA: TGTGCCAGCTCACCTGGGACCGCCCGGGTTAGCTACACCTTC. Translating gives CASSPGTARVSYTF. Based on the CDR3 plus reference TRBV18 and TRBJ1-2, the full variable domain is NAGVMQNPRHLVRRRGQEARLRCSPMKGHSHVYWYRQLPEEGLKFMVYLQKENIIDESGMPKERFSAEFPKEGPSILRIQQVVRGDSAAYFCASSPGTARVSYTFGSGTRLTVV.

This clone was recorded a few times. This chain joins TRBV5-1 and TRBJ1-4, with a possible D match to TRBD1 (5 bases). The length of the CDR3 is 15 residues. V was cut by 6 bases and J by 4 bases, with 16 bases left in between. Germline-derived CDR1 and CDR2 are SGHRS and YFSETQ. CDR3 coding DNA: TGCGCCAGCAACCAGGACCCGGGGGGTAATGAAAAACTGTTTTTT. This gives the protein CASNQDPGGNEKLFF. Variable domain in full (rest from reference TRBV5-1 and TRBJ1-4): KAGVTQTPRYLIKTRGQQVTLSCSPISGHRSVSWYQQTPGQGLQFLFEYFSETQRNKGNFPGRFSGRQFSNSRSEMNVSTLELGDSALYLCASNQDPGGNEKLFFGSGTQLSVL.

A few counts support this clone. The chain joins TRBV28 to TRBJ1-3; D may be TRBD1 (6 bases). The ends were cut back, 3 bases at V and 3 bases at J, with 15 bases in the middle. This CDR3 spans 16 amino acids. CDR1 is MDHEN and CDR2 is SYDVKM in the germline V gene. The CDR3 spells CASSFSHREFGNTIYF. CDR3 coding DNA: TGTGCCAGCAGTTTTTCGCACAGGGAGTTTGGAAACACCATATATTTT.

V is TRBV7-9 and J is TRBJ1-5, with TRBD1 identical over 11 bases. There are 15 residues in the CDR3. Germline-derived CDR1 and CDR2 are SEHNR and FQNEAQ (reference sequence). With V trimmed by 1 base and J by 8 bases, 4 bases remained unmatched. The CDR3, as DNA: TGTGCCAGCAGCTTAGGGACAGGGGGCTCTGAGCCCCAGCATTTT. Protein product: CASSLGTGGSEPQHF.

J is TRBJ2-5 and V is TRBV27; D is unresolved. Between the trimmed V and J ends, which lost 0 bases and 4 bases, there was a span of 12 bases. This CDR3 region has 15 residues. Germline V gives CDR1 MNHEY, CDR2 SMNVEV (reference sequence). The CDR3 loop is CASSLSKAIRETQYF. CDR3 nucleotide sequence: TGTGCCAGCAGTTTATCGAAAGCCATCCGAGAGACCCAGTACTTC.

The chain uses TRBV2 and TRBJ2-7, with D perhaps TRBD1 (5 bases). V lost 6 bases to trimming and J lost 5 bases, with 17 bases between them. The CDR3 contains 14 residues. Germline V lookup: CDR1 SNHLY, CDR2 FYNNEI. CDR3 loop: CASRTDSGANEQYF. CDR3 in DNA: TGTGCCAGCAGGACAGACAGTGGGGCTAACGAGCAGTACTTC.

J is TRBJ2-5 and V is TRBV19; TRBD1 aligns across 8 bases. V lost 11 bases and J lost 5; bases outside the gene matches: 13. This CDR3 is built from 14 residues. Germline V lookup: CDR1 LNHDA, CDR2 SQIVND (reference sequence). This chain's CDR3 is CAAGRRGQLETQYF. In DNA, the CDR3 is TGTGCCGCCGGGCGCAGGGGGCAGCTGGAGACCCAGTACTTC.

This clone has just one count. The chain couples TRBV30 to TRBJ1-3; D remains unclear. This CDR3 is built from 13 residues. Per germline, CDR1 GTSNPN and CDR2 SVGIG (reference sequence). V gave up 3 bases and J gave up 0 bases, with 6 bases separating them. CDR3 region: CAWSLSSGNTIYF. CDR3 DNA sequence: TGTGCCTGGAGCCTCTCCTCTGGAAACACCATATATTTT.